Below, one T cell receptor beta chain is given with its context. This sample is part of a study of PD-L1 blockade in urothelial cancer. Germline lookup yields CDR1 SGHKS and CDR2 YYEKEE (reference sequence). There are 14 residues in the CDR3. The trim removed 3 bases at V and 6 bases at J, leaving 7 bases unmatched. Profiling relied on immunoSEQ multiplex PCR, and the TCRdb table lists in-frame clones only, not all of them. Here the sample spans some 50,000 clones, approximately 90% being singletons. This sequence was found in an older man with urothelial cancer. The source material was PBMCs, sampled around atezolizumab (anti-PD-L1) treatment. The chain uses TRBV5-5 and TRBJ2-3, with 7 bases fitting TRBD1. CDR3 sequence: CASSSPTGLDTQYF. The DNA of the CDR3 is TGTGCCAGCAGCTCGCCGACAGGGTTGGATACGCAGTATTTT.